These T cell receptor beta chains were read from a single sample in a study of PD-L1 blockade in urothelial cancer. The protocol was immunoSEQ multiplex PCR, while the TCRdb copy is restricted to in-frame clones and leaves out a portion. The sample holds about 80,000 clones, roughly nine tenths seen once. Source: PBMCs, taken around atezolizumab (anti-PD-L1) treatment. These receptors were collected from a woman aged 70 to 79 with urothelial cancer. The CDR3 runs from the conserved cysteine through the conserved F or W. A D gene is named only where the DNA matches it firmly. Only part of the rows carry a size: once, few, many, or a class if the clone is expanded.

CASSRGQARGSYEQYF	TGTGCCAGCAGCCGAGGACAGGCCAGGGGATCCTACGAGCAGTACTTC	TRBD1	TRBV7-2	TRBJ2-7	NA
CASSLGGSGGEQYF	TGTGCCAGCAGCTTAGGGGGGTCAGGGGGCGAGCAGTACTTC	TRBD1	TRBV7-9	TRBJ2-7	NA
CASNPGGGIPYEQYF	TGTGCCAGCAACCCCGGCGGCGGGATACCCTACGAGCAGTACTTC	NA	TRBV6-5	TRBJ2-7	NA
CASSLHTGGAFF	TGTGCCAGCAGCTTGCACACAGGTGGAGCTTTCTTT	NA	TRBV5-6	TRBJ1-1	few
CASSSRQQETQYF	TGTGCCAGCAGTTCAAGACAGCAAGAGACCCAGTACTTC	NA	TRBV28	TRBJ2-5	NA
CASSLERSGNTIYF	TGTGCCAGCAGCTTAGAGCGGTCTGGAAACACCATATATTTT	NA	TRBV7-2	TRBJ1-3	NA
CASSRTGGYNEQFF	TGTGCCAGCAGTCGGACAGGGGGTTACAATGAGCAGTTCTTC	TRBD1	TRBV6-5	TRBJ2-1	NA
CASSPRNRGHEQYF	TGTGCCAGCAGCCCCAGGAACAGGGGACACGAGCAGTACTTC	TRBD1	TRBV9	TRBJ2-7	NA
CASSPPGTGVQPQHF	TGTGCCAGCTCACCACCCGGGACAGGGGTTCAGCCCCAGCATTTT	TRBD1	TRBV18	TRBJ1-5	NA
CASSLDLGARVQETQYF	TGTGCCAGCAGCTTGGATCTGGGGGCGCGGGTCCAAGAGACCCAGTACTTC	NA	TRBV5-5	TRBJ2-5	NA
CASRQNGGGTSAYEQYF	TGTGCCAGCAGACAGAACGGGGGGGGGACTAGCGCCTACGAGCAGTACTTC	TRBD2	TRBV28	TRBJ2-7	few
CASSELADFSTDTQYF	TGTGCCAGCAGTGAACTAGCGGATTTTAGCACAGATACGCAGTATTTT	TRBD2	TRBV2	TRBJ2-3	NA
CASSPGLYKSPYGYTF	TGCGCCAGCAGCCCGGGACTCTACAAGTCCCCCTATGGCTACACCTTC	NA	TRBV5-1	TRBJ1-2	few
CASSLVASGGAAYNEQFF	TGTGCCAGCAGCTTGGTGGCTAGCGGGGGGGCCGCCTACAATGAGCAGTTCTTC	TRBD2	TRBV5-5	TRBJ2-1	NA
CASSEAPGTLNTEAFF	TGTGCCAGCAGTGAAGCACCCGGGACACTGAACACTGAAGCTTTCTTT	NA	TRBV6-1	TRBJ1-1	NA
CASSPLRGRGTGELFF	TGTGCCAGCAGCCCGTTGAGGGGCAGGGGCACCGGGGAGCTGTTTTTT	NA	TRBV7-6	TRBJ2-2	NA
CAISPDRSGSLNTEAFF	TGTGCCATCAGTCCGGACAGATCAGGGAGCCTGAACACTGAAGCTTTCTTT	NA	TRBV10-3	TRBJ1-1	NA
CASSSLRVNGRWTDTQYF	TGTGCCAGCAGTTCGTTGAGGGTAAACGGGAGGTGGACAGATACGCAGTATTTT	TRBD2	TRBV5-6	TRBJ2-3	NA
CASSEFGANYGYTF	TGTGCCAGCAGTGAATTCGGAGCTAACTATGGCTACACCTTC	NA	TRBV25-1	TRBJ1-2	NA
CASSHPQQINTEAFF	TGCGCCAGCAGCCACCCCCAACAGATTAACACTGAAGCTTTCTTT	NA	TRBV4-1	TRBJ1-1	few
CASSDDRVAGELFF	TGTGCCAGTAGTGACGACAGGGTCGCCGGGGAGCTGTTTTTT	TRBD1	TRBV19	TRBJ2-2	NA
CASSLWGTSSSHYNEQFF	TGTGCCAGCAGCTTATGGGGGACTAGCAGTAGTCACTACAATGAGCAGTTCTTC	TRBD2	TRBV7-3	TRBJ2-1	NA
CASSAGRDSGSTDTQYF	TGCGCCAGCAGCGCGGGTCGAGATAGCGGGAGCACAGATACGCAGTATTTT	TRBD2	TRBV4-1	TRBJ2-3	NA
CASSLGENQPQHF	TGTGCCAGCAGCTTAGGGGAGAATCAGCCCCAGCATTTT	NA	TRBV11-2	TRBJ1-5	NA
CASSFMTGAYSYEQYF	TGCGCCAGCAGCTTCATGACAGGGGCTTACTCCTACGAGCAGTACTTC	TRBD1	TRBV5-1	TRBJ2-7	NA
CASSFESRNTIYF	TGCGCCAGCAGCTTCGAGTCGCGAAACACCATATATTTT	NA	TRBV5-1	TRBJ1-3	NA
CASSQSPGNHEQFF	TGTGCCAGCAGCCAATCGCCGGGAAACCATGAGCAGTTCTTC	NA	TRBV16	TRBJ2-1	NA
CASGLGRVGETQYF	TGCGCCAGCGGCTTGGGGAGGGTCGGAGAGACCCAGTACTTC	TRBD2	TRBV5-1	TRBJ2-5	NA
CASREREVYNEQFF	TGTGCCAGCAGAGAGCGGGAGGTCTACAATGAGCAGTTCTTC	TRBD2	TRBV6-1	TRBJ2-1	NA
CASSLTGVWEKLFF	TGTGCCAGCAGTCTTACAGGGGTCTGGGAAAAACTGTTTTTT	TRBD1	TRBV6-6	TRBJ1-4	NA
CASSEGLAGANEQFF	TGTGCCAGCAGTGAAGGACTAGCGGGGGCCAATGAGCAGTTCTTC	TRBD2	TRBV2	TRBJ2-1	NA
CASSGPQWGLNNEQFF	TGTGCCAGCAGTGGACCACAGTGGGGGCTTAACAATGAGCAGTTCTTC	NA	TRBV2	TRBJ2-1	few
CASSPSWTGSREQYF	TGTGCCAGCAGTCCCTCCTGGACAGGGAGCCGCGAGCAGTACTTC	TRBD1	TRBV27	TRBJ2-7	NA
CASSQDLGTPLAKNIQYF	TGCGCCAGCAGCCAAGATCTCGGGACACCACTAGCCAAAAACATTCAGTACTTC	NA	TRBV4-3	TRBJ2-4	NA
CASSLTTGAGYTF	TGTGCCAGCAGTTTAACCACAGGGGCTGGCTACACCTTC	TRBD1	TRBV28	TRBJ1-2	NA
CASTLTRGPNYGYTF	TGTGCCAGCACGCTAACCAGGGGCCCCAACTATGGCTACACCTTC	NA	TRBV11-2	TRBJ1-2	NA
CASSQRRVSGNTIYF	TGTGCCAGCAGCCAGAGACGGGTCTCTGGAAACACCATATATTTT	NA	TRBV7-2	TRBJ1-3	few
CASSRQRGNTEAFF	TGCGCCAGCAGCCGCCAGAGAGGGAACACTGAAGCTTTCTTT	NA	TRBV23-1	TRBJ1-1	NA
CASSGQGASGNTIYF	TGTGCCAGCAGTGGACAGGGGGCCTCTGGAAACACCATATATTTT	TRBD1	TRBV2	TRBJ1-3	NA
CASTTGGGGDQPQHF	TGTGCCAGCACCACAGGGGGGGGCGGAGATCAGCCCCAGCATTTT	TRBD1	TRBV6-6	TRBJ1-5	NA
CASRRDTRYNEQFF	TGTGCCAGCCGCCGGGACACCCGCTACAATGAGCAGTTCTTC	NA	TRBV2	TRBJ2-1	NA
CASSLGGDRYEQYF	TGTGCCAGCAGCTTAGGGGGGGACAGATACGAGCAGTACTTC	NA	TRBV7-2	TRBJ2-7	NA
CASSSPGQGYEQYF	TGTGCCAGTAGTAGCCCCGGGCAGGGCTACGAGCAGTACTTC	NA	TRBV19	TRBJ2-7	NA
CASSPGGTTDTQYF	TGTGCCAGCAGCCCAGGAGGGACCACAGATACGCAGTATTTT	NA	TRBV7-3	TRBJ2-3	NA
CASSSVGGAGEETQYF	TGTGCCAGCAGTTCGGTAGGGGGCGCCGGGGAGGAGACCCAGTACTTC	TRBD1	TRBV27	TRBJ2-5	few
CASSLGTSGSVNEQYF	TGTGCCAGCAGCTTGGGGACTAGCGGGAGTGTCAACGAGCAGTACTTC	TRBD2	TRBV7-6	TRBJ2-7	NA
CASSRSVGEQFF	TGTGCCAGTAGCCGATCGGTTGGTGAGCAGTTCTTC	NA	TRBV19	TRBJ2-1	few
CASRGSGRSDEQYF	TGCGCCAGCAGGGGGAGTGGGAGGTCGGACGAGCAGTACTTC	NA	TRBV5-1	TRBJ2-7	NA
CASNRDRGPYEQYF	TGTGCCAGCAACCGGGACAGGGGGCCCTACGAGCAGTACTTC	TRBD1	TRBV5-8	TRBJ2-7	once
CSGSGTGETQYF	TGCAGCGGTAGCGGGACGGGAGAGACCCAGTACTTC	TRBD2	TRBV29-1	TRBJ2-5	NA
CASRTKSGGFYEQYF	TGTGCCAGCAGGACTAAGAGCGGGGGCTTCTACGAGCAGTACTTC	TRBD2	TRBV28	TRBJ2-7	NA
CASSQVSLAGVADTQYF	TGTGCCAGCAGCCAAGTTAGCCTAGCGGGAGTAGCAGATACGCAGTATTTT	TRBD2	TRBV4-2	TRBJ2-3	NA
CASSPTDRVMLNTGELFF	TGTGCCAGCTCACCAACGGACAGGGTAATGCTGAACACCGGGGAGCTGTTTTTT	TRBD1	TRBV18	TRBJ2-2	NA
CASSLAGGRAMNEQFF	TGTGCCAGCAGTTTAGCAGGCGGGAGGGCTATGAATGAGCAGTTCTTC	TRBD2	TRBV27	TRBJ2-1	NA
CASSVSPGDRGSPGELFF	TGTGCCAGCAGCGTATCTCCCGGTGATCGGGGATCCCCCGGGGAGCTGTTTTTT	NA	TRBV9	TRBJ2-2	few
CASRGRSGWNTGELFF	TGTGCCAGCAGGGGGCGTAGTGGGTGGAACACCGGGGAGCTGTTTTTT	NA	TRBV2	TRBJ2-2	NA
CASSSSGDHQETQYF	TGCGCCAGCAGTTCTAGCGGGGACCACCAAGAGACCCAGTACTTC	TRBD2	TRBV5-1	TRBJ2-5	NA
CASSQMGQDYSYTF	TGTGCCAGCAGCCAAATGGGACAGGACTACAGCTACACCTTC	TRBD1	TRBV4-2	TRBJ1-2	NA
CASSLGDRVTTNYGYTF	TGTGCCAGCAGCTTAGGGGACAGGGTCACGACTAACTATGGCTACACCTTC	TRBD1	TRBV7-2	TRBJ1-2	NA